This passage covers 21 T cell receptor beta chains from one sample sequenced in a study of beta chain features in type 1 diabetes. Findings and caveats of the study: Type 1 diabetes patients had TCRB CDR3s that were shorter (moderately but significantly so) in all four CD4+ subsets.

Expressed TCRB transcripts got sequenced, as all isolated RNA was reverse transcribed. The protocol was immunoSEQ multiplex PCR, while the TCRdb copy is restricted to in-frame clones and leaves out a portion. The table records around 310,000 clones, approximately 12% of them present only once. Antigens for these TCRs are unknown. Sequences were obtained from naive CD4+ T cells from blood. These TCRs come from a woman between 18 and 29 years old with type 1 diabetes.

The CDR3 nucleotides are TGTGCCAGCAGTTTCGGGCTAGCGGGATTCTACGAGCAGTACTTC. Its protein product is CASSFGLAGFYEQYF. The chain has TRBV27 and TRBJ2-7, with TRBD2 matching over 9 bases. CDR1 is MNHEY, CDR2 SMNVEV, per germline (reference sequence). CDR3 length: 15 amino acids. The V segment lost 3 bases and the J segment 3 bases; nucleotides outside the gene matches: 6.

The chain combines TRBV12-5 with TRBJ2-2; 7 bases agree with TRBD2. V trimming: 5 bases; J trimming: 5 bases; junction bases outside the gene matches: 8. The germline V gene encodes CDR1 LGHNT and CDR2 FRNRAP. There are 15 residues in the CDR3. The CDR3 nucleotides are TGTGCTAGTGGTCCTACTAGCGCGGGAACCGGGGAGCTGTTTTTT. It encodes CASGPTSAGTGELFF.

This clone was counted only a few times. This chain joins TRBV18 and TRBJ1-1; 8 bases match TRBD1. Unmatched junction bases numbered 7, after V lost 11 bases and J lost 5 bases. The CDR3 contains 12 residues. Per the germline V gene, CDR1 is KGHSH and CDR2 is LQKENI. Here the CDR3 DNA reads TGTGCCGCCAGGACAGGGTTTACTGAAGCTTTCTTT. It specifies CAARTGFTEAFF.

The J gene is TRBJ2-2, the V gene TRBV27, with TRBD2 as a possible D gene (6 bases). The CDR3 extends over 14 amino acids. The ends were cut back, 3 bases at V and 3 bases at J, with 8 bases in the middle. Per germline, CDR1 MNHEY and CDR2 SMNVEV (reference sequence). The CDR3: CASSLAGYTGELFF. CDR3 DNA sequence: TGTGCCAGCAGTTTGGCGGGGTACACCGGGGAGCTGTTTTTT.

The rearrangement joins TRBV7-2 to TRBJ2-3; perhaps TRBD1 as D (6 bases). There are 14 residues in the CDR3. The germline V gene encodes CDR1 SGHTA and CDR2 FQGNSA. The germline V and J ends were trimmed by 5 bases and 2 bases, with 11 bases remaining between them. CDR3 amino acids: CASSPRDITDTQYF. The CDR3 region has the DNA TGTGCCAGCAGCCCGAGGGACATCACAGATACGCAGTATTTT.

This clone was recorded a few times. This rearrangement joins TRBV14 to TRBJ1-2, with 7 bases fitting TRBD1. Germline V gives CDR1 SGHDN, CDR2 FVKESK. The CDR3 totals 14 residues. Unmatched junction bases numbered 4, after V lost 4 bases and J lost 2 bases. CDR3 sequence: CASSLRQGNYGYTF. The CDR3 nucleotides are TGTGCCAGCAGCCTCCGACAGGGAAACTATGGCTACACCTTC. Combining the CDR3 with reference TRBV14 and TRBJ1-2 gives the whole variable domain EAGVTQFPSHSVIEKGQTVTLRCDPISGHDNLYWYRRVMGKEIKFLLHFVKESKQDESGMPNNRFLAERTGGTYSTLKVQPAELEDSGVYFCASSLRQGNYGYTFGSGTRLTVV.

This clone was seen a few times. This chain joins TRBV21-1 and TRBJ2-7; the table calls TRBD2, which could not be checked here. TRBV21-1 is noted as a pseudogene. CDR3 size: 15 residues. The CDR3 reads CASSRGGGPRLGQYV. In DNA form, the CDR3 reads TGTGCCAGCAGCAGAGGGGGAGGGCCGCGGTTGGGGCAGTACGTC.

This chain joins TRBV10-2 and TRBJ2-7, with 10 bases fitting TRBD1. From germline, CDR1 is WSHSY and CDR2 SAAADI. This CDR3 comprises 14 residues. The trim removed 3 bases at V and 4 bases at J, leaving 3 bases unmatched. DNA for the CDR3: TGCGCCAGCAGTGAACCGGGACAGGGGTACGAGCAGTACGTC. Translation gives CASSEPGQGYEQYV.

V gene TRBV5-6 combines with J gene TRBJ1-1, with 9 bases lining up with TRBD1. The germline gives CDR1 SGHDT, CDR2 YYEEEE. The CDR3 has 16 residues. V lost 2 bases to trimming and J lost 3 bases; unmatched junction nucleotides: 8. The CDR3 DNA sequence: TGTGCCAGCAGCTTTAGGACAGGGGCGGTGGACACTGAAGCTTTCTTT. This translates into CASSFRTGAVDTEAFF.

This chain's CDR3 is CASTTSGTTDTQYF. The CDR3 DNA is TGTGCCAGCACGACTAGCGGGACCACAGATACGCAGTATTTT. V usage is TRBV6-1 and J usage is TRBJ2-3; 11 bases are shared with TRBD2. The CDR3 sequence is 14 residues long. Germline V gene sequence: CDR1 MNHNS, CDR2 SASEGT. The V segment lost 7 bases and the J segment 2 bases; nucleotides outside the gene matches: 2.

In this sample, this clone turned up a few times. CDR3 in amino acids: CASSSVRRSSYEQYF. CDR3 sequence (DNA): TGTGCCAGCAGTTCCGTCAGGCGTAGCTCCTACGAGCAGTACTTC. The chain employs TRBV6-5 and TRBJ2-7; D not resolved. V lost 4 bases, J lost 0 bases, and 13 bases lay in between. The germline gives CDR1 MNHEY, CDR2 SVGAGI. The CDR3 is 15 residues long.

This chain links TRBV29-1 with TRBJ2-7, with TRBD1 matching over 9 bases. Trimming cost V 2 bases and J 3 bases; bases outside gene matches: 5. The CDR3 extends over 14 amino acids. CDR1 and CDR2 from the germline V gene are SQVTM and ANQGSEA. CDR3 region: CSVEPGQGLYEQYF. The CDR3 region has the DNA TGCAGCGTTGAACCGGGACAGGGACTCTACGAGCAGTACTTC.

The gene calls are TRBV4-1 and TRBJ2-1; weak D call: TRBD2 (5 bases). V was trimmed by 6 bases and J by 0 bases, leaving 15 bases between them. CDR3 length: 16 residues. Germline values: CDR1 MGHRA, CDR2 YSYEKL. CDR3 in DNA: TGCGCCAGCAGAGATATAGCGTCGAGCTCCTACAATGAGCAGTTCTTC. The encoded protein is CASRDIASSSYNEQFF.

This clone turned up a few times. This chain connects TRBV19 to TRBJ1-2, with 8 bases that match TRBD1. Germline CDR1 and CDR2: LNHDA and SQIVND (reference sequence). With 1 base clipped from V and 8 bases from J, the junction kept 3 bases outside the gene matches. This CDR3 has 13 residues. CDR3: CASSIVAGGGYTF. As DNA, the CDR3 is TGTGCCAGTAGTATAGTCGCAGGGGGCGGCTACACCTTC.

The CDR3 spells CASSPTSGSRVETQYF. CDR3 bases: TGCGCCAGCAGTCCTACTAGCGGGAGTAGGGTGGAGACCCAGTACTTC. J is TRBJ2-5 and V is TRBV5-1; 11 bases fit TRBD2. CDR3 size: 16 residues. J gave up 5 bases and V 5 bases, and 11 bases lay outside the gene matches. Germline V lookup: CDR1 SGHRS, CDR2 YFSETQ. The full variable domain, completed using reference TRBV5-1 and TRBJ2-5, is KAGVTQTPRYLIKTRGQQVTLSCSPISGHRSVSWYQQTPGQGLQFLFEYFSETQRNKGNFPGRFSGRQFSNSRSEMNVSTLELGDSALYLCASSPTSGSRVETQYFGPGTRLLVL.

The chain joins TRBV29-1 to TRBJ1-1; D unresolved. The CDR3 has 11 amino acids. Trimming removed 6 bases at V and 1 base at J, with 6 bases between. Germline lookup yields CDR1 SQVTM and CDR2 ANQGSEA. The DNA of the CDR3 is TGCAGCGTCGTTTCGAACACTGAAGCTTTCTTT. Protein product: CSVVSNTEAFF. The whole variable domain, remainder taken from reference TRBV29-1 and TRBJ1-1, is SAVISQKPSRDICQRGTSLTIQCQVDSQVTMMFWYRQQPGQSLTLIATANQGSEATYESGFVIDKFPISRPNLTFSTLTVSNMSPEDSSIYLCSVVSNTEAFFGQGTRLTVV.

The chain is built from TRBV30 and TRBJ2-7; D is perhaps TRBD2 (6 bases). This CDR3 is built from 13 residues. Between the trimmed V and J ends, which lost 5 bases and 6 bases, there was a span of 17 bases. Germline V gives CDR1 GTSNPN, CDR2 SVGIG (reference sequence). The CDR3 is CAWGPGGAFEQYV. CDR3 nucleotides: TGTGCCTGGGGTCCTGGCGGGGCTTTCGAGCAGTACGTC.

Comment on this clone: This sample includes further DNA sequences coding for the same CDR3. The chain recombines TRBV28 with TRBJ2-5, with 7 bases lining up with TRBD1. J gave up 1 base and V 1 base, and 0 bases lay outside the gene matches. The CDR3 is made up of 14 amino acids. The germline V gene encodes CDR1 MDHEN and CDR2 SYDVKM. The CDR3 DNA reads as TGTGCCAGCAGTTTATCAGGGGGCCAAGAGACCCAGTACTTC. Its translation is CASSLSGGQETQYF. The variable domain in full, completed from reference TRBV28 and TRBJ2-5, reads DVKVTQSSRYLVKRTGEKVFLECVQDMDHENMFWYRQDPGLGLRLIYFSYDVKMKEKGDIPEGYSVSREKKERFSLILESASTNQTSMYLCASSLSGGQETQYFGPGTRLLVL.

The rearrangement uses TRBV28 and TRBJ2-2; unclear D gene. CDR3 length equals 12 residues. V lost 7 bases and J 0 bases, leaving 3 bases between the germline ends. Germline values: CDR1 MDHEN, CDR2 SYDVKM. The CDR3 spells CASITNTGELFF. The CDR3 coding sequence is TGTGCCAGCATTACGAACACCGGGGAGCTGTTTTTT.

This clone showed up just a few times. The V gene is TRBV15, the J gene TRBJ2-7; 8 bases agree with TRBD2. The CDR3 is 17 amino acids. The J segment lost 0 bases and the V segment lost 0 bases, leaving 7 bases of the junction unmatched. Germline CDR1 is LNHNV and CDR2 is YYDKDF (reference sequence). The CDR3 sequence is CATSRDPTGGFSYEQYF. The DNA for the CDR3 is TGTGCCACCAGCAGAGATCCTACGGGAGGGTTCTCCTACGAGCAGTACTTC.

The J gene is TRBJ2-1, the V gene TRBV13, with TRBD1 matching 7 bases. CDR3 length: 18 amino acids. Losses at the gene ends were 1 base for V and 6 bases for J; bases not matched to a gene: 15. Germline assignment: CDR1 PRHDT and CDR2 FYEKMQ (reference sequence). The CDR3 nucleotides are TGTGCCAGCAGCTTAGTGGGTTGGGATAGTAGGGGGCCCAATGAGCAGTTCTTC. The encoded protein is CASSLVGWDSRGPNEQFF. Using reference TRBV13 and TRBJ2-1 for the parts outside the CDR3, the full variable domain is AAGVIQSPRHLIKEKRETATLKCYPIPRHDTVYWYQQGPGQDPQFLISFYEKMQSDKGSIPDRFSAQQFSDYHSELNMSSLELGDSALYFCASSLVGWDSRGPNEQFFGPGTRLTVL.